This T cell receptor (beta chain) was sequenced during a study of T cell responses to AZD1222 COVID-19 vaccine. This CDR3 region has 15 residues. Looked up from germline, CDR1 is SGHTS and CDR2 is YDEGEE. V lost 2 bases to trimming and J lost 3 bases; unmatched junction nucleotides: 7. Clones were read by immunoSEQ multiplex PCR, and TCRdb kept only the in-frame ones, dropping some. The repertoire holds 100,000 to 130,000 clones, with roughly 90% as singletons. The sequence was obtained from an adult in good health. The chain has TRBV5-8 and TRBJ2-7; 8 bases are a match to TRBD1. The sequenced sample was peripheral blood, obtained on day 0 of MenACWY control vaccination. The CDR3 coding sequence is TGTGCCAGCAGCTTCCCCCGGGACAGGAACTACGAGCAGTACTTC. Residues: CASSFPRDRNYEQYF.